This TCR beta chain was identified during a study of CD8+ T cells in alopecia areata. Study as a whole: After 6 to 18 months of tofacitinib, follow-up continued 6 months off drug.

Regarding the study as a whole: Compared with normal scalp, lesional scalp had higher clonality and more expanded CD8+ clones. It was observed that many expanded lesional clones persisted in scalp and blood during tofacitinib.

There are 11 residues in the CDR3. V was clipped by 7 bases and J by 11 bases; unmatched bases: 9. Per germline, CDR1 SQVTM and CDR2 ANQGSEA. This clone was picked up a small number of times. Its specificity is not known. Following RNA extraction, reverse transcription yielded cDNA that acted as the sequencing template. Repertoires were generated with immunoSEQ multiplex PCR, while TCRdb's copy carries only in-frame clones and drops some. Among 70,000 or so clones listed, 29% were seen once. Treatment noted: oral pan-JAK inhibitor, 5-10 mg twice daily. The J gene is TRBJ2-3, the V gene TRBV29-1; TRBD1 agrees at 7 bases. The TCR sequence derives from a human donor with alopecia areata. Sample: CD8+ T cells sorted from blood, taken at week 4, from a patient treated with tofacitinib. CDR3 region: CSAPRGQEQYF. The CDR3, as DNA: TGCAGCGCCCCAAGGGGGCAGGAGCAGTATTTT.